Given below is one T cell receptor (beta chain) in context. What it binds is unknown. The sample belongs to a study of CD8 T cells in Susac syndrome. Study observations and caveats: Maximal CD8+ clonal expansion in Susac was observed within TEMRA cells and among active patients.

From blood CD8+ and CD4+ T cells, TCR beta sequences were generated. Random hexamers were used to reverse transcribe roughly 0.45 to 1 ug of RNA. immunoSEQ multiplex PCR amplified TCR beta CDR3 across 54 Vbeta, 13 Jbeta. From the immunoSEQ multiplex PCR reads, TCRdb called clonotypes with MiXCR, one entry per CDR3 protein. The data contain about 80,000 distinct CDR3 sequences, about 93% of them singletons. Sequences were obtained from CD8+ T cells from PBMCs. The sequence was obtained from a human donor with Susac syndrome.

The CDR3 DNA is TGCGCCAGCAGCGGACACGGGTCCGAGCAGTACTTC. It encodes CASSGHGSEQYF. The V gene is TRBV4-3, the J gene TRBJ2-7, with a possible D match to TRBD1 (5 bases). The CDR3 loop spans 12 amino acids. Between the trimmed V and J ends, which lost 5 bases and 6 bases, there was a span of 11 bases. From germline, CDR1 is LGHNA and CDR2 YSLEER.